This T cell receptor beta chain is from a study of T cell responses to AZD1222 COVID-19 vaccine. Regarding the study as a whole: Nearly half of spike-specific TCRs reportedly go after variant regions that carry no mutations. At study baseline, merely several AZD1222 recipients were seropositive. In all cases, repertoires were sampled only after the peak T cell response.

Pooled samples include second doses given at about 4 or 12 weeks. This clone was seen just once. Its antigen is still unknown. Deletions cut 0 bases from V and 0 bases from J, with 13 bases between. There are 18 residues in the CDR3. Per the germline V gene, CDR1 is SGDLS and CDR2 is YYNGEE. The assay was immunoSEQ multiplex PCR, and TCRdb's table has in-frame clones only and misses some. The sample yields approximately 50,000 clones, approximately 80% seen once. The starting material was peripheral blood, obtained 28 days after the second AZD1222 dose. This TCR was recovered from an adult who received the AZD1222 COVID-19 vaccine. V usage is TRBV9 and J usage is TRBJ2-6, with D possibly matching TRBD1 (6 bases). Here the CDR3 reads CASSVEGQISSGANVLTF. As DNA, the CDR3 is TGTGCCAGCAGCGTAGAAGGACAGATAAGCTCTGGGGCCAACGTCCTGACTTTC.